A single sample gave rise to the 2 T cell receptor beta chains below, sequenced in a study of T cell changes during pregnancy in multiple sclerosis. Method: immunoSEQ multiplex PCR; TCRdb's copy keeps in-frame clones and lacks some. The sample has around 61,000 clones, around 89% seen once. The source was peripheral blood, collected in the first trimester of pregnancy. These receptor sequences come from a female donor in good health, enrolled as a control in a pregnancy study.

The chain has TRBV4-3 and TRBJ2-2; 7 bases match TRBD2. V gave up 0 bases and J gave up 5 bases; unmatched junction bases: 12. The V gene's germline CDR1 is LGHNA and CDR2 YSLEER. The length of the CDR3 is 18 residues. Written as DNA, the CDR3 is TGCGCCAGCAGCCAAGATCCAGGGAGGGCCGTCGGGACCGGGGAGCTGTTTTTT. This sequence encodes CASSQDPGRAVGTGELFF.

The chain uses TRBV7-9 and TRBJ2-7; D might be TRBD2 (6 bases). The germline V and J ends were trimmed by 3 bases and 3 bases, with 9 bases remaining between them. The CDR3 length is 13 residues. The germline V gene has CDR1 SEHNR and CDR2 FQNEAQ (reference sequence). CDR3 loop: CASSLVGGYEQYF. In DNA form, the CDR3 reads TGTGCCAGCAGCTTGGTCGGGGGCTACGAGCAGTACTTC.